One sample yielded the 16 T cell receptor beta chains listed below, sequenced in a study of T cell responses to AZD1222 COVID-19 vaccine. The protocol was immunoSEQ multiplex PCR, while the TCRdb copy is restricted to in-frame clones and leaves out a portion. This sample yields about 150,000 clones, of which about 86% are seen a single time; under 7% belongs to the top ten. Specimen: peripheral blood, collected on day 0 of MenACWY control vaccination. These receptors originate from an adult in good health.

This rearrangement joins TRBV6-4 to TRBJ2-3; 9 bases agree with TRBD1. The CDR3 totals 14 residues. Germline CDR1 is MRHNA and CDR2 is SNTAGT. The V gene end was trimmed by 2 bases and the J gene end by 7 bases; junction bases not matched to a gene: 4. The CDR3 reads CASSDTGGVNTQYF. In DNA form, the CDR3 reads TGTGCCAGCAGTGACACAGGGGGCGTTAATACGCAGTATTTT.

This clone was observed a handful of times. The gene calls are TRBV6-6 and TRBJ1-1; a weak D match, TRBD1 (5 bases). Trimming left V 6 bases short and J 3 bases short, with 11 bases between. CDR1 and CDR2 (germline): MNHNY, SVGAGI (reference sequence). The CDR3 is 13 residues long. The CDR3 here is CASRARDDTEAFF. The DNA of the CDR3 is TGTGCCAGCAGGGCCAGGGATGACACTGAAGCTTTCTTT.

This clone was counted between two and nine times. V and J are TRBV2 and TRBJ1-5; no reliable D call. Trimming stripped 1 base from V and 0 bases from J, with 7 bases between. The germline CDR1 and CDR2 sequences are SNHLY and FYNNEI. The length of the CDR3 is 15 residues. The CDR3 coding sequence is TGTGCCAGCAGTGAAGGTCAGGCTAGCAATCAGCCCCAGCATTTT. This encodes CASSEGQASNQPQHF. Supplemented by reference TRBV2 and TRBJ1-5, the full variable domain reads EPEVTQTPSHQVTQMGQEVILRCVPISNHLYFYWYRQILGQKVEFLVSFYNNEISEKSEIFDDQFSVERPDGSNFTLKIRSTKLEDSAMYFCASSEGQASNQPQHFGDGTRLSIL.

The J gene is TRBJ1-1, the V gene TRBV14, with a tentative D call TRBD1 (5 bases). This CDR3 spans 14 amino acids. V lost 4 bases and J 11 bases, leaving 20 bases between the germline ends. Germline V lookup: CDR1 SGHDN, CDR2 FVKESK. CDR3 in amino acids: CASSPRLGDPGAFF. The CDR3 coding sequence is TGTGCCAGCAGCCCCAGACTAGGGGACCCTGGGGCTTTCTTT.

This clone was seen only once. The chain has TRBV10-2 and TRBJ2-5; D might be TRBD2 (5 bases). Germline V gene lookup returns CDR1 WSHSY and CDR2 SAAADI. The CDR3 sequence is 14 residues long. Trimming removed 2 bases at V and 7 bases at J, with 14 bases between. For the CDR3, the DNA is TGCGCCAGCAGTGAGGGCCTAGCCTGGCGGACCCAGTACTTC. Encoded protein: CASSEGLAWRTQYF.

The CDR3 loop is CASSRRSGGSQETQYF. The CDR3 bases are TGTGCCAGCAGCCGTAGGTCTGGGGGCTCCCAAGAGACCCAGTACTTC. This chain uses TRBV4-2 with TRBJ2-5; weak D call: TRBD1 (6 bases). The CDR3 is 16 residues long. From germline, CDR1 is LGHNA and CDR2 YNFKEQ. Deletions cut 4 bases from V and 1 base from J, with 16 bases between.

V gene TRBV11-2 combines with J gene TRBJ1-2; D gene unclear. There are 13 residues in the CDR3. The V end lost 4 bases, the J end lost 4 bases, and 10 bases lay between the germline ends. Germline V gene lookup returns CDR1 SGHAT and CDR2 FQNNGV. The CDR3 sequence is CASSSLGRYGYTF. The CDR3 coding sequence is TGTGCCAGCAGCTCGCTTGGCCGCTATGGCTACACCTTC.

The sample holds one count of this clone. The chain uses TRBV4-2 and TRBJ2-7, with D perhaps TRBD2 (6 bases). This CDR3 spans 15 amino acids. V shed 2 bases and J shed 0 bases, with 11 bases lying between them. Germline lookup yields CDR1 LGHNA and CDR2 YNFKEQ. In DNA form, the CDR3 reads TGTGCCAGCAGCCAACTCCGGGGGAGCTCCTACGAGCAGTACTTC. Its protein is CASSQLRGSSYEQYF.

The chain has TRBV6-5 and TRBJ1-2, with unresolved D. Trimming removed 2 bases at V and 8 bases at J, with 15 bases between. The CDR3 is made up of 14 amino acids. Germline V gives CDR1 MNHEY, CDR2 SVGAGI. The CDR3 protein is CASSYIDRLDGYTF. The CDR3 nucleotides read TGTGCCAGCAGTTACATCGATCGGTTGGACGGCTACACCTTC.

This clone is a singleton in its sample. Other DNA sequences in this sample translate to the same CDR3. CDR3 nucleotides: TGTGCCAGCAGCTTTCCAGGGACTAATGAAAAACTGTTTTTT. The encoded protein is CASSFPGTNEKLFF. The J gene is TRBJ1-4, the V gene TRBV5-4, with TRBD1 as a possible D gene (5 bases). CDR3 length: 14 residues. The V end was cut by 2 bases, the J end by 2 bases, with 7 bases between. The V gene's germline CDR1 is SGHNT and CDR2 YYREEE (reference sequence).

The chain combines TRBV10-3 with TRBJ1-1, with D hard to call. The CDR3 contains 13 residues. V was cut by 2 bases and J by 0 bases, with 4 bases left in between. Germline CDR1 reads ENHRY; CDR2 reads SYGVKD. The CDR3 loop reads CAISETMNTEAFF. The CDR3, as DNA: TGTGCCATCAGTGAGACCATGAACACTGAAGCTTTCTTT.

This clone was found a few times. This rearrangement joins TRBV19 to TRBJ2-1; D may be TRBD2 (6 bases). The CDR3 consists of 17 residues. Trimming removed 5 bases from V and 0 bases from J, with 17 bases in between. From germline, CDR1 is LNHDA and CDR2 SQIVND (reference sequence). The CDR3 spells CASSPPGLTSSYNEQFF. The CDR3 DNA follows: TGTGCCAGTAGTCCACCGGGACTGACGAGCTCCTACAATGAGCAGTTCTTC.

The V gene is TRBV19, the J gene TRBJ1-1; perhaps TRBD1 as D (6 bases). The CDR3 has 15 amino acids. Germline V CDR1 and CDR2: LNHDA, SQIVND (reference sequence). V was trimmed by 7 bases and J by 7 bases, leaving 22 bases between them. The CDR3 DNA is TGTGCCAGTACCCCAACCGGGACACCCTTGGGTGAAGCTTTCTTT. It yields the protein CASTPTGTPLGEAFF. Supplemented by reference TRBV19 and TRBJ1-1, the full variable domain reads DGGITQSPKYLFRKEGQNVTLSCEQNLNHDAMYWYRQDPGQGLRLIYYSQIVNDFQKGDIAEGYSVSREKKESFPLTVTSAQKNPTAFYLCASTPTGTPLGEAFFGQGTRLTVV.

Many counts were recorded for this clone. The chain employs TRBV2 and TRBJ1-2; D is unresolved. V lost 6 bases, J lost 3 bases, and 8 bases lay in between. Per the germline V gene, CDR1 is SNHLY and CDR2 is FYNNEI. The CDR3 loop spans 12 amino acids. The CDR3 loop reads CASRASDYGYTF. Written as DNA, the CDR3 is TGTGCCAGCAGGGCAAGTGACTATGGCTACACCTTC.

The chain combines TRBV11-3 with TRBJ1-1; 9 bases fit TRBD1. The ends lost 5 bases at V and 4 bases at J; junction bases unmatched: 5. Germline CDR1 is SGHNT and CDR2 is YENEEA. The CDR3 runs 14 residues. The CDR3 region is CASSGWTGVTEAFF. The CDR3 coding sequence is TGTGCCAGCAGCGGATGGACAGGGGTCACTGAAGCTTTCTTT. The full variable domain, completed using reference TRBV11-3 and TRBJ1-1, is EAGVVQSPRYKIIEKKQPVAFWCNPISGHNTLYWYLQNLGQGPELLIRYENEEAVDDSQLPKDRFSAERLKGVDSTLKIQPAELGDSAVYLCASSGWTGVTEAFFGQGTRLTVV.

The chain recombines TRBV4-2 with TRBJ2-2, with 11 nucleotides matching TRBD2. V trimming: 2 bases; J trimming: 5 bases; junction bases outside the gene matches: 4. Germline V CDR1 and CDR2: LGHNA, YNFKEQ. The CDR3 totals 16 residues. The CDR3 is CASSQLAGGRTGELFF. DNA of the CDR3: TGTGCCAGCAGCCAACTAGCGGGGGGCCGTACCGGGGAGCTGTTTTTT.